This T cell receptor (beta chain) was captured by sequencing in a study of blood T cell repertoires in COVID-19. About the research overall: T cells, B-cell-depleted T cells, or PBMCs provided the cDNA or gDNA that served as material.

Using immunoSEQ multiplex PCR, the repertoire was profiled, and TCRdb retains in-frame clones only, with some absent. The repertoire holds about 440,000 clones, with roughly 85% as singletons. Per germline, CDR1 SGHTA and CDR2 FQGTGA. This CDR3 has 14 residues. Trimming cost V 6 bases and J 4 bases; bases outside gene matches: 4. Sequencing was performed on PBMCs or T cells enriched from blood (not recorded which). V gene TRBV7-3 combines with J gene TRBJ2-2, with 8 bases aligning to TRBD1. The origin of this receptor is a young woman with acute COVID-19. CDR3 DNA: TGTGCCAGCAGACTAGACAGGGGCACCGGGGAGCTGTTTTTT. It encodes CASRLDRGTGELFF. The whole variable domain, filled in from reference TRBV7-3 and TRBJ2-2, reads GAGVSQTPSNKVTEKGKYVELRCDPISGHTALYWYRQSLGQGPEFLIYFQGTGAADDSGLPNDRFFAVRPEGSVSTLKIQRTERGDSAVYLCASRLDRGTGELFFGEGSRLTVL.